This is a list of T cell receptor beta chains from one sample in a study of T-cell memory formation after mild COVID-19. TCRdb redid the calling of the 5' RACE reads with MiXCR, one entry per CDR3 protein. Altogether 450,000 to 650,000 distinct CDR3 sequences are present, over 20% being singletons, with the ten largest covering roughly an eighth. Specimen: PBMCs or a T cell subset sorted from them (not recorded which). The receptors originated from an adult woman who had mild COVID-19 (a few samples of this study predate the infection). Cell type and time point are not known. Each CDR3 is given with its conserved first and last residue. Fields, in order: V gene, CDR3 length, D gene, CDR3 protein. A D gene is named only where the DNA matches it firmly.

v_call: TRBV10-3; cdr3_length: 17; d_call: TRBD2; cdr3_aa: CAISDPWGLAGHVEQYF
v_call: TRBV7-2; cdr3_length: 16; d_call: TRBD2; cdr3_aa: CASSLTSGSGGDTQYF
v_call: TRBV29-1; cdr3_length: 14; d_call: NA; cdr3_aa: CSVEDPHQPEKLFF
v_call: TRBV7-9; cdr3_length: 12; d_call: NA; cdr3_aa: CASSPDSDTQYF
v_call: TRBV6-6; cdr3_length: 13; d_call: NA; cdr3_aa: CASSYRAESPQHF
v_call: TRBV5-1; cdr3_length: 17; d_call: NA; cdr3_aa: CASSLGRQTSANYGYTF
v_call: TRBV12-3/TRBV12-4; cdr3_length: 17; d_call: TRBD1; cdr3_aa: CASSLGQGEEINQPQHF
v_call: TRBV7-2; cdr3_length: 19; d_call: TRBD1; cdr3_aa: CASSLVRMWDSNSNTEAFF
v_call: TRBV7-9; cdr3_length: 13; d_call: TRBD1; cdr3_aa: CASSSPTGREQYF
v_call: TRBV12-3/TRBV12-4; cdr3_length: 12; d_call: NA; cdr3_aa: CASQYGGKPLHF
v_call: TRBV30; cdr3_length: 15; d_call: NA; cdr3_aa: CAWSTSWGTTGELFF
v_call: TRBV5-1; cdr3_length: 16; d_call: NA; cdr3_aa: CASSSKQGGSSYEQYF
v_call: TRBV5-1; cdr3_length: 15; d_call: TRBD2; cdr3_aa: CASSLTSGVADTQYF
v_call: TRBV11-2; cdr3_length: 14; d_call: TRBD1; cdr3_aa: CASSQTGATYEQYF
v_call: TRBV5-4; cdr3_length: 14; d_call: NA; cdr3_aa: CASSPPGLQETQYF
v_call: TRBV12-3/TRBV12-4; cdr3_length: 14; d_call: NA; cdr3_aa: CASSDGSGFNGYTF
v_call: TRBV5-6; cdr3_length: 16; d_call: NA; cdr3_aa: CASTLGRAKGHYEQYF
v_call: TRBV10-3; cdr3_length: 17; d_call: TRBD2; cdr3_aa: CAISESPSGRSTDTQYF
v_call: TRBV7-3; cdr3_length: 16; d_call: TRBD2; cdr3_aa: CASSGIAGGPFHEQFF
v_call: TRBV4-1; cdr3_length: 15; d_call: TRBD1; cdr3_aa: CASSQDPGQRYGYTF
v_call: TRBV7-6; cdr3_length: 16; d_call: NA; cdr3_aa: CASSLQAWPTDNTQYF
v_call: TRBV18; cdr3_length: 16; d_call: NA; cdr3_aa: CASSPPGGGGANVLTF
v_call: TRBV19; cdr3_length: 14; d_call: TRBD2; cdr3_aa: CASSKTSGSSEQYF
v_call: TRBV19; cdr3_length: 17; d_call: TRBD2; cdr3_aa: CASSILGLAGGYNEQFF
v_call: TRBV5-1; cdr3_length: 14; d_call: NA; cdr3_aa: CASTPGGITDTQYF
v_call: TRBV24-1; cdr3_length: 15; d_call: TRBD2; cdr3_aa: CATRGGSRGWNEQFF
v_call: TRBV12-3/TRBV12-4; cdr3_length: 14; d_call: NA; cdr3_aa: CASVGIGRASPLHF
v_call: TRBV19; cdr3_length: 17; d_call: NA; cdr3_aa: CASKEETQTGSKNIQYF
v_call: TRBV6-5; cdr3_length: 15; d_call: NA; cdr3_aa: CASSYLSSGANVLTF
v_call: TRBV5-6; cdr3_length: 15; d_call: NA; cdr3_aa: CASSSLTGVRETQYF
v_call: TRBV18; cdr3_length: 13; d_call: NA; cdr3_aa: CASSASVTGELFF
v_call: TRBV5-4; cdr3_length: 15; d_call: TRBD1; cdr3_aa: CASSPRQGAFHEQYF
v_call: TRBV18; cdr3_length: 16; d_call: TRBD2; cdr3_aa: CASSPGLAGGGSEQFF
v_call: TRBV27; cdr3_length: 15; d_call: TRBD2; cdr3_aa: CASSRSGGASDTQYF
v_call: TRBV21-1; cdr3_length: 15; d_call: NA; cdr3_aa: CASSRQGDRTDTQYF
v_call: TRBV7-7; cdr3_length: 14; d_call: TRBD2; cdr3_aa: CASSQTSGAETQYF
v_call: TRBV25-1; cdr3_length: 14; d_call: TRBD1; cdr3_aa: CASIGQGAVGELFF
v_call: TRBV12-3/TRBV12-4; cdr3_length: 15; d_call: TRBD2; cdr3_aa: CASRDRAGGRNEQFF
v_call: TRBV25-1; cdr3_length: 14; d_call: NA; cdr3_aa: CASSEWSGTDTQYF
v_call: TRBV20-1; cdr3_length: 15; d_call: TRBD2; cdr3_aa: CSARGLTSGGYEQYF
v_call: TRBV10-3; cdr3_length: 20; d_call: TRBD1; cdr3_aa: CAISESKSLNHRDRDHEQFF
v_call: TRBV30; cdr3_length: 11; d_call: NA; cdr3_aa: CAGGGGNEQFF